This T cell receptor (beta chain) is drawn from a study of T cell repertoires in cytomegalovirus infection. Study-level background: Public signatures in TCR beta pointed to CMV infection and matching HLA type. Findings of the study overall: In two of eight donors, the top clonotype was HLA-C-restricted CMV-specific. Adding up the frequency of public TCR beta families identified people who carried CMV plus the relevant HLA.

Trimming left V 3 bases short and J 4 bases short, with 13 bases between. The CDR3 length is 15 residues. Germline V gene sequence: CDR1 SGHTA, CDR2 FQGNSA. A few counts support this clonotype. No antigen is known for it. TCRdb reprocessed the reads via MiXCR and lists one record per CDR3 protein. Counted here are about 360,000 distinct CDR3 sequences, about a sixth occurring once; the ten biggest clones make up 8.5% to 10%. The gene calls are TRBV7-2 and TRBJ1-5; D may be TRBD1 (6 bases). The source material was PBMCs. This receptor was obtained from a human donor in good health (CMV status not recorded). Some clones in this sample may be carry-over from other donors' samples. CDR3 sequence reads: CASSFSGDINQPQHF. CDR3 coding DNA: TGTGCCAGCAGCTTTTCAGGGGATATTAATCAGCCCCAGCATTTT.